This is a list of T cell receptor beta chains from one sample in a study of blood T cell repertoires in COVID-19. TCRdb keeps only in-frame clones here, not all; method: immunoSEQ multiplex PCR. The sample includes about 37,000 clones, roughly 86% of them seen just once. The sample taken for sequencing was peripheral blood. Every receptor here comes from a human donor in a cohort sampled during active COVID-19. CDR3s include the opening cysteine and the closing phenylalanine or tryptophan. D genes are given only for firm matches. The size field is filled for only some rows; it gives once, few, many or a size class.

size: NA; J: TRBJ2-2; length: 15; V: TRBV5-1; D: NA; DNA: TGCGCCAGCAGCCAGATGGGACAGAACACCGGGGAGCTGTTTTTT; CDR3: CASSQMGQNTGELFF
size: few; J: TRBJ2-5; length: 13; V: TRBV5-1; D: NA; DNA: TGCGCCACCCGGTTGGCGGTTAGAGAGACCCAGTACTTC; CDR3: CATRLAVRETQYF
size: NA; J: TRBJ2-3; length: 16; V: TRBV3-1/TRBV3-2; D: TRBD2; DNA: TGTGCCAGCAGCCGACTAGCGGGGGGGAACACAGATACGCAGTATTTT; CDR3: CASSRLAGGNTDTQYF
size: NA; J: TRBJ1-2; length: 13; V: TRBV28; D: NA; DNA: TGTGCCAGCACGCAGGAGGGTTCGAATGGCTACACCTTC; CDR3: CASTQEGSNGYTF
size: NA; J: TRBJ2-5; length: 16; V: TRBV28; D: TRBD1; DNA: TGTGCCAGCAGTCCCTACCCGACAGGGCTCCAAGAGACCCAGTACTTC; CDR3: CASSPYPTGLQETQYF
size: NA; J: TRBJ2-1; length: 15; V: TRBV6-5; D: TRBD2; DNA: TGTGCCAGCAGTTACGCGGGGGGCTCCTACAATGAGCAGTTCTTC; CDR3: CASSYAGGSYNEQFF
size: NA; J: TRBJ2-3; length: 15; V: TRBV28; D: TRBD2; DNA: TGTGCCAGCATGAGCGGGGGGGTTGGCACAGATACGCAGTATTTT; CDR3: CASMSGGVGTDTQYF
size: NA; J: TRBJ1-1; length: 14; V: TRBV4-3; D: TRBD1; DNA: TGCGCCAGCAGCCAGACAGGGTGGGACACTGAAGCTTTCTTT; CDR3: CASSQTGWDTEAFF
size: NA; J: TRBJ1-6; length: 17; V: TRBV5-1; D: NA; DNA: TGCGCCAGCAGCTTGTGGGGGGACCCCGGGCTGAATTCACCCCTCCACTTT; CDR3: CASSLWGDPGLNSPLHF
size: NA; J: TRBJ2-5; length: 13; V: TRBV3-1/TRBV3-2; D: NA; DNA: TGTGCCAGCAGCCGCTGGGAGGCAGAGACCCAGTACTTC; CDR3: CASSRWEAETQYF
size: NA; J: TRBJ1-5; length: 14; V: TRBV28; D: NA; DNA: TGTGCCAGCAGGGGCGGGACTAGCAATCAGCCCCAGCATTTT; CDR3: CASRGGTSNQPQHF
size: NA; J: TRBJ2-2; length: 15; V: TRBV28; D: NA; DNA: TGTGCCAGCACCCCCCCTAAGCCCGTCACCGGGGAGCTGTTTTTT; CDR3: CASTPPKPVTGELFF
size: NA; J: TRBJ1-5; length: 16; V: TRBV19; D: TRBD1; DNA: TGTGCCAGTAGTCAAACTTTTACAGGGGGACGGCAGCCCCAGCATTTT; CDR3: CASSQTFTGGRQPQHF
size: few; J: TRBJ2-7; length: 15; V: TRBV10-1; D: TRBD2; DNA: TGCGCCAGCAGTGAAAGCGGGACGCATCCCTACGAGCAGTACTTC; CDR3: CASSESGTHPYEQYF
size: few; J: TRBJ1-2; length: 13; V: TRBV5-5; D: TRBD1; DNA: TGTGCCAGCAGCTTGGAACAGGGGCTGGGCTACACCTTC; CDR3: CASSLEQGLGYTF
size: NA; J: TRBJ2-7; length: 15; V: TRBV3-1/TRBV3-2; D: TRBD2; DNA: TGTGCCAGCAGTCAGAGCGAGACTAGCGGGAGAGAGCAGTACTTC; CDR3: CASSQSETSGREQYF
size: NA; J: TRBJ2-5; length: 17; V: TRBV6-1; D: TRBD2; DNA: TGTGCCAGCAGTGACCAACTAGCGGGGACGCCTCAAGAGACCCAGTACTTC; CDR3: CASSDQLAGTPQETQYF
size: NA; J: TRBJ1-5; length: 16; V: TRBV7-9; D: NA; DNA: TGTGCCAGCAGTCCAGGGATGCGGGGAGGCAATCAGCCCCAGCATTTT; CDR3: CASSPGMRGGNQPQHF
size: NA; J: TRBJ2-3; length: 16; V: TRBV5-1; D: NA; DNA: TGCGCCAGCAGCTTGTCCTCCTATGAGAACACAGATACGCAGTATTTT; CDR3: CASSLSSYENTDTQYF
size: NA; J: TRBJ1-5; length: 15; V: TRBV28; D: NA; DNA: TGTGCCGGAGGGATTTCAGGGCTTAGCAATCAGCCCCAGCATTTT; CDR3: CAGGISGLSNQPQHF
size: NA; J: TRBJ1-5; length: 12; V: TRBV12-3/TRBV12-4; D: NA; DNA: TGTGCCAGCAGTGACAGTGCCCAGCCCCAGCATTTT; CDR3: CASSDSAQPQHF
size: NA; J: TRBJ2-2; length: 15; V: TRBV5-4; D: NA; DNA: TGTGCCAGCAGCGTGCAGGGGCCAAACACCGGGGAGCTGTTTTTT; CDR3: CASSVQGPNTGELFF
size: once; J: TRBJ2-1; length: 13; V: TRBV27; D: NA; DNA: TGTGCCAGCAGTCCACAGATTTCCAATGAGCAGTTCTTC; CDR3: CASSPQISNEQFF
size: NA; J: TRBJ2-2; length: 12; V: TRBV2; D: NA; DNA: TGTGCCAGCAGACAAAACACCGGGGAGCTGTTTTTT; CDR3: CASRQNTGELFF
size: NA; J: TRBJ2-7; length: 15; V: TRBV11-2; D: TRBD2; DNA: TGTGCCAGCAGCTTCCCGTGGCAGACTAGCCACGAGCAGTACTTC; CDR3: CASSFPWQTSHEQYF
size: NA; J: TRBJ2-7; length: 17; V: TRBV23-1; D: TRBD1; DNA: TGCGCCAGCAGTCAAACCTACCGGGACAGGGTTTCCTACGAGCAGTACTTC; CDR3: CASSQTYRDRVSYEQYF
size: once; J: TRBJ1-2; length: 12; V: TRBV28; D: TRBD1; DNA: TGTGCCAGCAACCAGGGGGCTTATGGCTACACCTTC; CDR3: CASNQGAYGYTF
size: NA; J: TRBJ2-7; length: 17; V: TRBV11-2; D: NA; DNA: TGTGCCAGCAGCCCCATAAATCGACAGGCTTCTTCCTACGAGCAGTACTTC; CDR3: CASSPINRQASSYEQYF
size: NA; J: TRBJ1-6; length: 15; V: TRBV5-1; D: NA; DNA: TGCGCCAGCAGCACGGCGACAGCTACCAATTCACCCCTCCACTTT; CDR3: CASSTATATNSPLHF
size: NA; J: TRBJ2-7; length: 16; V: TRBV16; D: NA; DNA: TGTGCCAGCAGCCAATCTGGGGCCACGGAGTCCTACGAGCAGTACTTC; CDR3: CASSQSGATESYEQYF
size: few; J: TRBJ1-6; length: 16; V: TRBV5-1; D: TRBD1; DNA: TGCGCCAGCACCCTGGACAGGGCGACCTATAATTCACCCCTCCACTTT; CDR3: CASTLDRATYNSPLHF